Shown below are 30 T cell receptor beta chains from a single sample sequenced in a study of CD8 T cells in Susac syndrome. RNA totalling roughly 0.5 to 1 ug underwent reverse transcription with random hexamers. TCRdb fed the immunoSEQ multiplex PCR reads into MiXCR, producing one record per CDR3 protein. The sample lists 200,000 to 300,000 distinct CDR3 sequences; about 96% were seen once. Sample: CD4+ T cells from PBMCs. The receptors shown here come from a human donor with Susac syndrome.

The chain joins TRBV18 to TRBJ2-4; D tentatively fits TRBD1 or TRBD2 (5 bases each). V was clipped by 0 bases and J by 8 bases, with 5 bases between them. This CDR3 is 12 amino acids long. CDR1 is KGHSH, CDR2 LQKENI, per germline. The CDR3 region is CASSPPGDIQYF. CDR3 coding DNA: TGTGCCAGCTCACCACCGGGGGACATTCAGTACTTC.

The rearrangement links TRBV3-1 to TRBJ2-1; D possibly corresponds to TRBD2 (5 bases). Germline CDR1 is LGHDT and CDR2 is YNNKEL (reference sequence). Trimming took off 4 bases at V and 7 bases at J, with 20 bases between the two ends. The CDR3 has 16 residues. CDR3 in DNA: TGTGCCAGCAGCCCCCGAGGGAATGTGTTGTTAAATGAGCAGTTCTTC. Translated, it gives CASSPRGNVLLNEQFF.

This chain uses TRBV2 with TRBJ1-4; no definite D call. Germline V gene sequence: CDR1 SNHLY, CDR2 FYNNEI. This CDR3 is 14 amino acids long. V was shortened by 2 bases and J by 10 bases, with 14 bases between the two germline ends. In DNA form, the CDR3 reads TGTGCCAGCAGTGAACAATTCCGCGGTGGAAAACTGTTTTTT. Amino acid sequence: CASSEQFRGGKLFF.

The genes are TRBV15 and TRBJ2-5; TRBD2 is a possible D gene (6 bases). Germline CDR1 and CDR2: LNHNV and YYDKDF (reference sequence). The CDR3 contains 15 residues. Between the trimmed V and J ends, which lost 0 bases and 5 bases, there was a span of 13 bases. In DNA, the CDR3 is TGTGCCACCAGCAGAGACCGAGACAGCGGGGAGACCCAGTACTTC. It encodes CATSRDRDSGETQYF.

The CDR3 is CASSLGGPGGEQYF. The CDR3 DNA reads as TGTGCCAGCAGCTTGGGGGGACCAGGCGGCGAGCAGTACTTC. This chain joins TRBV7-6 and TRBJ2-7, with D tentatively TRBD2 (6 bases). Germline V gene data show CDR1 as SGHVS and CDR2 as FNYEAQ. Trimming left V 3 bases short and J 6 bases short, with 15 bases between. The CDR3 is made up of 14 amino acids.

V gene TRBV12-3 or TRBV12-4 combines with J gene TRBJ1-2, with D possibly being TRBD1 (5 bases). Deletions cut 6 bases from V and 4 bases from J, with 15 bases between. This CDR3 spans 14 amino acids. The CDR3 DNA follows: TGTGCCAGCAGGCCCCAGGGAAACTCCTATGGCTACACCTTC. Encoded protein: CASRPQGNSYGYTF.

This chain uses TRBV20-1 with TRBJ2-3, with 7 bases aligning to TRBD2. CDR3 length equals 14 residues. Looked up from germline, CDR1 is DFQATT and CDR2 is SNEGSKA (reference sequence). Trimming at V came to 2 bases and at J to 2 bases, leaving 4 bases not matched to a gene. The DNA for the CDR3 is TGCAGTGCTAGAAGGCTAGCGGACACAGATACGCAGTATTTT. This encodes CSARRLADTDTQYF.

The V and J genes are TRBV7-3 and TRBJ2-1; the match to TRBD2 covers 13 bases. The CDR3 spans 17 residues. With 4 bases clipped from V and 4 bases from J, the junction kept 7 bases outside the gene matches. Germline values: CDR1 SGHTA, CDR2 FQGTGA. The chain's CDR3 is CASSSIRLAGGYNEQFF. CDR3 in DNA: TGTGCCAGCAGCTCCATCCGACTAGCGGGAGGTTACAATGAGCAGTTCTTC.

CDR3 region: CARDPDREASEQYF. The DNA of the CDR3 is TGTGCCAGAGATCCGGACAGGGAGGCGTCCGAGCAGTACTTC. The genes are TRBV25-1 and TRBJ2-7; 8 positions match TRBD1. From germline, CDR1 is MGHDK and CDR2 SYGVNS. Trimming cost V 9 bases and J 6 bases; bases outside gene matches: 13. This CDR3 has 14 residues.

This chain joins TRBV20-1 and TRBJ1-5, with TRBD1 identical over 7 bases. V shed 3 bases and J 3 bases; nucleotides not matched to a gene: 2. This CDR3 is built from 13 residues. Germline assignment: CDR1 DFQATT and CDR2 SNEGSKA (reference sequence). CDR3 region: CSARDRLNQPQHF. In DNA, the CDR3 is TGCAGTGCTAGGGACAGGCTCAATCAGCCCCAGCATTTT.

This clonotype was recorded a few times. V is TRBV24-1 and J is TRBJ1-1; 11 nucleotides align to TRBD1. V was clipped by 11 bases and J by 5 bases; unmatched bases: 6. The CDR3 covers 13 residues. Germline CDR1 KGHDR, CDR2 SFDVKD. The CDR3 bases are TGTGCCAGCTCCGGGACAGGGGGGACTGAAGCTTTCTTT. This translates into CASSGTGGTEAFF.

This rearrangement joins TRBV20-1 to TRBJ1-2; D is unclear. The V gene's germline CDR1 is DFQATT and CDR2 SNEGSKA (reference sequence). V lost 0 bases, J lost 2 bases, and 7 bases lay in between. The CDR3 is made up of 13 amino acids. The CDR3 DNA reads as TGCAGTGCTAGAGACATGACGAACTATGGCTACACCTTC. Translation: CSARDMTNYGYTF.

The genes are TRBV4-1 and TRBJ2-2; 7 bases map to TRBD1. After removal of 3 bases from V and 6 bases from J, the junction contained 10 bases not matched to a gene. The germline V gene encodes CDR1 MGHRA and CDR2 YSYEKL. CDR3 length: 16 residues. For the CDR3, the DNA is TGCGCCAGCAGCCAGGGTTTAGGGGGCGGTTCCGGGGAGCTGTTTTTT. Translating it yields CASSQGLGGGSGELFF.

This chain connects TRBV12-3 or TRBV12-4 to TRBJ2-2, with D perhaps assigned TRBD1 or TRBD2 (6 bases each). With 5 bases removed from V and 3 bases from J, the gap between germline ends came to 13 bases. The CDR3 totals 15 residues. The CDR3 sequence is CASSTPGGYTGELFF. CDR3 DNA: TGTGCCAGCAGTACCCCCGGGGGCTACACCGGGGAGCTGTTTTTT.

The genes are TRBV14 and TRBJ1-3; D remains ambiguous. The CDR3 is 14 residues long. CDR1 SGHDN and CDR2 FVKESK come from the germline V gene. Trimming left V 0 bases short and J 4 bases short, with 7 bases between. The CDR3 reads CASSQDLGGNTIYF. The CDR3, as DNA: TGTGCCAGCAGCCAAGATCTCGGGGGAAACACCATATATTTT.

The chain employs TRBV27 and TRBJ2-7, with D perhaps matching TRBD2 (6 bases). The CDR3 runs to 16 residues. V was pared by 6 bases and J by 4 bases, with 22 bases between. Germline loops: CDR1 MNHEY, CDR2 SMNVEV (reference sequence). CDR3 residues: CASSRPGGGGEYEQYF. CDR3 sequence (DNA): TGTGCCAGCAGCCGACCCGGGGGTGGCGGGGAGTACGAGCAGTACTTC.

V usage is TRBV3-1 and J usage is TRBJ2-7; D is unresolved. V was pared by 4 bases and J by 7 bases, with 8 bases between. The V gene's germline CDR1 is LGHDT and CDR2 YNNKEL (reference sequence). The CDR3 consists of 11 residues. The CDR3 region has the DNA TGTGCCAGCAGCCTGACTTGGGAGCAGTACTTC. Its protein product is CASSLTWEQYF.

The chain joins TRBV7-8 to TRBJ2-3; 11 bases are shared with TRBD2. The germline V gene has CDR1 SGHVS and CDR2 FQNEAQ. V shed 3 bases and J 1 base; nucleotides not matched to a gene: 12. The CDR3 spans 19 residues. The CDR3: CASSFASGTSGTGTDTQYF. CDR3 sequence (DNA): TGTGCCAGCAGCTTCGCCTCCGGGACTAGCGGTACTGGCACAGATACGCAGTATTTT.

This chain joins TRBV27 and TRBJ2-1, with D maybe TRBD2 (6 bases). Per germline, CDR1 MNHEY and CDR2 SMNVEV (reference sequence). The CDR3 extends over 16 amino acids. V dropped 4 bases and J dropped 6 bases, with 19 bases sitting between them. The CDR3 is CASSSQTRDGSNEQFF. The CDR3 nucleotides read TGTGCCAGCAGTTCCCAGACGCGGGACGGGAGCAATGAGCAGTTCTTC.

The chain links TRBV6-5 to TRBJ2-7; D possibly matches TRBD1 or TRBD2 (7 bases each). This CDR3 comprises 14 residues. V was clipped by 10 bases and J by 0 bases, with 16 bases between them. CDR1 is MNHEY and CDR2 is SVGAGI in the germline V gene. The DNA for the CDR3 is TGTGCCACCAGGGGGGGTGGAAGCTCCTACGAGCAGTACTTC. It is translated as CATRGGGSSYEQYF.

The V and J genes are TRBV20-1 and TRBJ2-3; 11 positions match TRBD2. CDR3 size: 17 residues. V shed 3 bases and J 5 bases; nucleotides not matched to a gene: 13. From germline, CDR1 is DFQATT and CDR2 SNEGSKA (reference sequence). CDR3 coding DNA: TGCAGTGCTAGGGGACTAGCGGTATCTACATATATAGATACGCAGTATTTT. As protein: CSARGLAVSTYIDTQYF.

The chain has TRBV20-1 and TRBJ2-2; tentative D call: TRBD1 (5 bases). The CDR3 totals 13 residues. Looked up from germline, CDR1 is DFQATT and CDR2 is SNEGSKA (reference sequence). Trimming removed 4 bases from V and 6 bases from J, with 12 bases in between. CDR3 region: CSAIQGLAGELFF. For the CDR3, the DNA is TGCAGTGCTATTCAGGGTCTAGCCGGGGAGCTGTTTTTT.

The V and J genes are TRBV20-1 and TRBJ2-7; TRBD2 agrees at 10 bases. The CDR3 has 12 amino acids. The V gene's germline CDR1 is DFQATT and CDR2 SNEGSKA (reference sequence). CDR3 bases: TGCAGCGGTACAGCGGGGGGGTACGAGCAGTACTTC. Encoded protein: CSGTAGGYEQYF.

The chain employs TRBV29-1 and TRBJ2-7, with D uncertain. This CDR3 has 15 residues. Trimming stripped 6 bases from V and 0 bases from J, with 18 bases between. Germline values: CDR1 SQVTM, CDR2 ANQGSEA. Here the CDR3 reads CSVAPASRSSYEQYF. The CDR3 nucleotides read TGCAGCGTGGCCCCAGCTTCAAGGAGCTCCTACGAGCAGTACTTC.

This chain connects TRBV12-3 or TRBV12-4 to TRBJ2-1; D is uncertain. Trimming took 2 bases from V and 8 from J, leaving 16 bases between them. The CDR3 is 15 amino acids. The CDR3 protein is CASSLFRQIAHEQFF. The CDR3 region has the DNA TGTGCCAGCAGTTTATTTCGACAAATTGCCCATGAGCAGTTCTTC.

This chain joins TRBV9 and TRBJ2-3, with D possibly being TRBD2 (5 bases). This CDR3 comprises 13 residues. Deletions cut 6 bases from V and 4 bases from J, with 12 bases between. CDR1 and CDR2 from the germline V gene are SGDLS and YYNGEE. CDR3 amino acids: CASTPGEPDTQYF. DNA for the CDR3: TGTGCCAGCACCCCCGGGGAACCAGATACGCAGTATTTT.

This clonotype was observed a single time. V gene TRBV5-1 combines with J gene TRBJ2-6, with D unclear. CDR3 length: 14 residues. V was cut by 0 bases and J by 2 bases, with 3 bases left in between. From germline, CDR1 is SGHRS and CDR2 YFSETQ. In DNA form, the CDR3 reads TGCGCCAGCAGCTTGGGAACTGGGGCCAACGTCCTGACTTTC. Protein: CASSLGTGANVLTF.

The chain recombines TRBV29-1 with TRBJ2-7; TRBD1 aligns across 8 bases. CDR1 and CDR2 from the germline V gene are SQVTM and ANQGSEA. The CDR3 has 14 amino acids. V was clipped by 7 bases and J by 5 bases; unmatched bases: 13. CDR3: CSAHLRTGTDEQYF. The DNA for the CDR3 is TGCAGCGCCCACCTAAGGACAGGGACGGACGAGCAGTACTTC.

This chain links TRBV15 with TRBJ1-5; TRBD1 matches at 8 bases. Unmatched junction bases numbered 5, after V lost 2 bases and J lost 2 bases. Germline CDR1 and CDR2: LNHNV and YYDKDF (reference sequence). The CDR3 contains 16 residues. Written as DNA, the CDR3 is TGTGCCACCAGCAGATACAAGGGACAGGGCAATCAGCCCCAGCATTTT. Its translation: CATSRYKGQGNQPQHF.

The CDR3 region has the DNA TGTGCCTGGAGTGTTAGGGGGAGGAACACTGAAGCTTTCTTT. It codes for CAWSVRGRNTEAFF. The chain is built from TRBV30 and TRBJ1-1, with a weak D call TRBD1 (6 bases). V was shortened by 0 bases and J by 1 base, with 9 bases between the two germline ends. This CDR3 region has 14 residues. Germline CDR1 is GTSNPN and CDR2 is SVGIG (reference sequence).